The following is a T cell receptor (beta chain) sequence with its context. The antigen it binds to is not known. No much larger clonotype is one base removed from it; base qualities were not supplied. This sample stems from a study of blood T cell repertoires in COVID-19 (dated by TCRdb to the early 2020s). Broadly, across the study: Samples from collaborators originated in the United States, Italy and Spain and spanned both the acute and convalescent phases of COVID-19. Samples came from the ongoing ImmuneRACE study (first 160 participants) plus 1,254 subjects from 6 global collaborators. The prospective study material was composed of cDNA or gDNA derived from T cells, B-cell-depleted T cells, or PBMCs. The repertoires were made available in a free public database intended to serve as a resource for research on the immune response to SARS-CoV-2. A de-identified subject ID, COVID-19 status, age in years and sex were almost always included in the sample metadata. The dataset comprised deeply sampled blood TCRbeta repertoires from subjects exposed to, actively infected with, or recovered from COVID-19. HLA class I and class II types, where available, came from metadata supplied by the sample provider rather than from assay-based typing.

Overall results and qualifications from the work: Clinical and demographic metadata were provided uncurated, with the amount varying by source and participant.

TCRbeta CDR3 regions were amplified from genomic DNA using the immunoSEQ Assay, a bias-controlled multiplex PCR. The paper's data handling went like this. The number of nucleated cells in each sample was estimated by amplification of reference gene primers within the assay. To quantify the absolute abundance of each unique TCRbeta CDR3 rearrangement, sequence reads were collapsed and filtered. For each sample, productive Simpson clonality was calculated as the square root of Simpson's diversity index across productive rearrangements. TCRdb holds this immuneACCESS table with in-frame rearrangements only. Some clones are missing; in checked studies, unresolved V genes explain under half, and the rest has no known cause. The V and J calls and clone size were taken over from that table, and D and trimming were inferred from the DNA. The sample profile shows around 130,000 clones; approximately 85% of them were found once. Roughly 2.9% of the sample belongs to the ten largest clones.

V loses 5 bases of germline sequence and J loses 6 bases, and the interval between the two ends is 14 bases. CDR1 and CDR2, per the germline V gene, are SGHVS and FQNEAQ. From its cysteine to its phenylalanine, the CDR3 spans 13 amino acids. Solely the CDR3 DNA is kept, with 39 bases framed from the first base. The collaborating institutions used their own protocols to collect whole blood in K2EDTA tubes. For TCRbeta analysis, collaborator samples were shipped as frozen whole blood, as isolated PBMCs, or as DNA extracted from either sample type. The sequence was collected from a man over 45 with acute or convalescent COVID-19. The sample consisted of peripheral blood. This receptor chain uses TRBV7-8 and TRBJ2-7; perhaps TRBD2 is the D gene, with 5 bases matching. In nucleotides, the sequence is TGTGCCAGCAGCCCTCAAGCAGAGGGCGAGCAGTACTTC. Its amino acids are CASSPQAEGEQYF.